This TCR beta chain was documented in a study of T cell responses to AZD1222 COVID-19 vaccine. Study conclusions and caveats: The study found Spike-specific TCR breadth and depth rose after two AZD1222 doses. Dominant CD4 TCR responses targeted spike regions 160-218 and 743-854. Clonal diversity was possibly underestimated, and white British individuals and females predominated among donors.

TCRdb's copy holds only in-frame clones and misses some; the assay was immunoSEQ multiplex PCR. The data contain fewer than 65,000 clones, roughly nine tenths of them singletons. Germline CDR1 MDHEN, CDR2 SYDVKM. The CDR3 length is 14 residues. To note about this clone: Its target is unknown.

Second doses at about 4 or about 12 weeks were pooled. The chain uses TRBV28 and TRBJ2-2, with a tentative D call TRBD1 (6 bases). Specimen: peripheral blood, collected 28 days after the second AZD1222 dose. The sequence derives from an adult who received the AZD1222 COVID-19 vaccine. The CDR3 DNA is TGTGCTTTGGGGGCAGGGGCGAACACCGGGGAGCTGTTTTTT. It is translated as CALGAGANTGELFF.